This T cell receptor beta chain was sequenced in a study of cytomegalovirus exposure and HLA in healthy donors. The CDR3 is 14 amino acids. The V and J ends lost 2 bases and 4 bases respectively, with 11 bases between them. Germline CDR1 SGHDN, CDR2 FVKESK. 60 Vbeta and 13 Jbeta primers were used in PCR. Profiled with immunoSEQ multiplex PCR; TCRdb holds only in-frame clones, not every one. The sample table includes approximately 100,000 clones. The chain combines TRBV14 with TRBJ1-2; D is uncertain. This clonotype was obtained from a man in his forties in good health and CMV-seronegative. Sequencing was done on a sample of PBMCs. The CDR3 coding sequence is TGTGCCAGCAGCCAATACGGAGAATCCTATGGCTACACCTTC. This encodes CASSQYGESYGYTF.